The rows below give T cell receptor beta chains drawn from one sample of a study of early T cells in non-severe SARS-CoV-2 infection. TCRdb ran MiXCR on the 5' RACE reads and lists one entry per CDR3 protein. The sample has 79,000 or so distinct CDR3 sequences; about 13% are singletons. Sequences were obtained from whole blood. These receptors were collected from an adult who was a healthcare worker with PCR-confirmed SARS-CoV-2 infection or an uninfected control (not recorded which). CDR3s include the opening cysteine and the closing phenylalanine or tryptophan. Each record gives: V gene, clone size, J gene, CDR3 length, D gene, CDR3 protein, CDR3 DNA. D genes are given only for firm matches. Only part of the rows carry a size: once, few, many, or a class if the clone is expanded.

>TRBV12-5|NA|TRBJ2-2|15|NA
CASGQPGGGSGELFF
TGTGCTAGTGGCCAACCTGGTGGGGGATCCGGGGAGCTGTTTTTT
>TRBV6-5|few|TRBJ2-7|14|NA
CASSYGTPMREQYF
TGTGCCAGCAGTTATGGGACCCCCATGAGGGAGCAGTACTTC
>TRBV7-7|few|TRBJ2-2|17|NA
CASSLNSPGGSTGELFF
TGTGCCAGCAGCTTAAATTCACCTGGCGGGTCCACCGGGGAGCTGTTTTTT
>TRBV12-3/TRBV12-4|many|TRBJ2-1|18|TRBD2
CASSLPRRGLAGYNEQFF
TGTGCCAGCAGTTTACCGCGCCGGGGACTAGCGGGGTACAATGAGCAGTTCTTC
>TRBV6-2/TRBV6-3|many|TRBJ1-2|17|NA
CASSYPYSGMGNYGYTF
TGTGCCAGCAGTTACCCGTATTCTGGGATGGGGAACTATGGCTACACCTTC
>TRBV11-2|medium-sized|TRBJ2-7|14|TRBD2
CASRHIPGGVEQYF
TGTGCCAGCAGACACATCCCGGGAGGGGTCGAGCAGTACTTC
>TRBV30|many|TRBJ2-7|13|TRBD1
CAWEKTGTYEQYF
TGTGCCTGGGAGAAGACAGGGACCTACGAGCAGTACTTC
>TRBV6-5|few|TRBJ1-2|14|NA
CASSPRGRDYGYTF
TGTGCCAGCAGTCCCCGAGGCCGGGACTATGGCTACACCTTC
>TRBV28|NA|TRBJ2-7|14|NA
CASSSPGLPYEQYF
TGTGCCAGCAGTTCTCCGGGGCTACCCTACGAGCAGTACTTC
>TRBV20-1|many|TRBJ1-2|12|NA
CSASYRDYGYTF
TGCAGTGCTAGTTATCGAGACTATGGCTACACCTTC
>TRBV7-7|NA|TRBJ2-3|16|TRBD2
CASSLGGGSGADTQYF
TGTGCCAGCAGCTTAGGCGGTGGTAGCGGGGCAGATACGCAGTATTTT
>TRBV10-2|many|TRBJ2-3|16|TRBD2
CASSEFGGGQSDTQYF
TGCGCCAGCAGTGAGTTTGGCGGGGGTCAGTCGGATACGCAGTATTTT
>TRBV20-1|NA|TRBJ1-1|13|TRBD1
CSARKGANTEAFF
TGCAGTGCTAGGAAGGGGGCGAACACTGAAGCTTTCTTT
>TRBV29-1|NA|TRBJ2-7|11|NA
CSVAESYEQYF
TGCAGCGTTGCCGAATCCTACGAGCAGTACTTC
>TRBV20-1|many|TRBJ2-2|15|TRBD2
CSAVTAGEEAGELFF
TGCAGTGCTGTCACAGCGGGAGAAGAGGCCGGGGAGCTGTTTTTT
>TRBV5-1|many|TRBJ2-2|15|NA
CASSSSHRVTGELFF
TGCGCCAGCAGCTCCTCCCATCGGGTTACCGGGGAGCTGTTTTTT
>TRBV5-6|NA|TRBJ2-7|17|NA
CASSFWTADRRSYEQYF
TGTGCCAGCAGCTTTTGGACCGCCGACCGAAGATCCTACGAGCAGTACTTC
>TRBV15|NA|TRBJ1-4|17|TRBD1
CATSPGQGIATNEKLFF
TGTGCCACCAGCCCGGGACAGGGGATAGCAACTAATGAAAAACTGTTTTTT
>TRBV5-1|NA|TRBJ2-5|17|TRBD2
CASRTSGGTPRQETQYF
TGCGCCAGCAGGACTAGCGGGGGGACCCCGAGACAAGAGACCCAGTACTTC
>TRBV20-1|few|TRBJ1-2|10|NA
CSARDHGYTF
TGCAGTGCTAGGGACCATGGCTACACCTTC
>TRBV9|few|TRBJ2-3|18|NA
CASSRATGTPGTDDTQYF
TGTGCCAGCAGCAGAGCTACCGGGACTCCCGGCACCGATGATACGCAGTATTTT
>TRBV5-4|many|TRBJ2-3|15|TRBD1
CASSLDRGSTDTQYF
TGTGCCAGCAGCTTGGACAGGGGTAGCACAGATACGCAGTATTTT
>TRBV6-1|many|TRBJ2-2|16|TRBD2
CASGTLAGLRVGELFF
TGTGCCAGCGGGACTCTAGCGGGGCTCCGCGTAGGGGAGCTGTTTTTT
>TRBV2|NA|TRBJ2-3|15|NA
CASGWGRDRTDTQYF
TGTGCCAGCGGATGGGGACGGGACCGCACAGATACGCAGTATTTT
>TRBV29-1|many|TRBJ2-5|14|NA
CSVGGAGTRKTQYF
TGCAGCGTTGGGGGGGCAGGAACTCGAAAGACCCAGTACTTC
>TRBV12-3/TRBV12-4|many|TRBJ2-3|13|NA
CASFAGSTDTQYF
TGTGCCAGCTTTGCGGGGAGCACAGATACGCAGTATTTT
>TRBV7-9|many|TRBJ2-3|16|NA
CASSPPTGLISDTQYF
TGTGCCAGCAGCCCCCCGACAGGATTAATATCAGATACGCAGTATTTT
>TRBV3-1|many|TRBJ1-1|16|NA
CASSQVGGLGGTEAFF
TGTGCCAGCAGCCAAGTTGGAGGGCTTGGGGGCACTGAAGCTTTCTTT
>TRBV5-5|NA|TRBJ1-2|15|NA
CASSLGAGDIYGYTF
TGTGCCAGCAGCTTGGGGGCAGGGGATATCTATGGCTACACCTTC
>TRBV12-3/TRBV12-4|few|TRBJ2-7|16|NA
CASSLSGDTWRYEQYF
TGTGCCAGCAGTTTGAGTGGAGACACCTGGAGGTACGAGCAGTACTTC
>TRBV27|NA|TRBJ2-1|13|NA
CASSLLRNNEQFF
TGTGCCAGCAGTTTACTCAGAAACAATGAGCAGTTCTTC
>TRBV15|NA|TRBJ2-7|16|TRBD2
CATSRGGTSDRYEQYF
TGTGCCACCAGCAGAGGAGGGACTAGCGACCGCTACGAGCAGTACTTC
>TRBV20-1|many|TRBJ2-7|13|NA
CSARRDGSYEQYF
TGCAGTGCTAGAAGGGACGGCTCCTACGAGCAGTACTTC
>TRBV11-2|few|TRBJ2-7|15|TRBD1
CASSFPGQSTYEQYF
TGTGCCAGCAGCTTCCCGGGACAGTCAACCTACGAGCAGTACTTC
>TRBV12-3/TRBV12-4|few|TRBJ1-4|17|TRBD1
CASRLISLGQENEKLFF
TGTGCCAGCAGACTAATTAGTTTGGGACAGGAGAATGAAAAACTGTTTTTT
>TRBV6-2/TRBV6-3|NA|TRBJ2-7|12|NA
CASRTPLWEQYF
TGTGCCAGCAGGACCCCCCTCTGGGAGCAGTACTTC
>TRBV12-3/TRBV12-4|few|TRBJ2-2|16|TRBD1
CASSLADRPNTGELFF
TGTGCCAGCAGTTTGGCGGACAGGCCGAACACCGGGGAGCTGTTTTTT
>TRBV29-1|few|TRBJ2-1|14|TRBD1
CSVDGQGSGNEQFF
TGCAGCGTTGACGGACAGGGATCGGGTAATGAGCAGTTCTTC
>TRBV6-5|NA|TRBJ2-5|17|NA
CASSYGQGPIYQETQYF
TGTGCCAGCAGTTACGGGCAGGGGCCCATATACCAAGAGACCCAGTACTTC
>TRBV7-9|medium-sized|TRBJ2-3|15|NA
CASSLAGTSTDTQYF
TGTGCCAGCAGCTTAGCGGGGACATCCACAGATACGCAGTATTTT
>TRBV5-1|NA|TRBJ2-3|14|TRBD2
CASSPGTSEDTQYF
TGCGCCAGCAGCCCCGGGACTAGCGAAGATACGCAGTATTTT
>TRBV6-2/TRBV6-3|NA|TRBJ2-5|14|NA
CASTMVGGSETQYF
TGTGCCAGCACGATGGTGGGGGGATCAGAGACCCAGTACTTC
>TRBV6-2/TRBV6-3|many|TRBJ2-1|14|TRBD2
CASSFGGSGNEQFF
TGTGCCAGCAGTTTTGGCGGGAGCGGCAATGAGCAGTTCTTC
>TRBV12-3/TRBV12-4|once|TRBJ2-7|12|NA
CARSLARYEQYF
TGTGCCCGCAGTTTAGCACGCTACGAGCAGTACTTC
>TRBV11-2|few|TRBJ2-7|15|TRBD2
CASSFSSGTSYEQYF
TGTGCCAGCAGCTTCTCTAGCGGGACGTCCTACGAGCAGTACTTC
>TRBV6-5|few|TRBJ2-5|15|TRBD1
CASSSRTGGLETQYF
TGTGCCAGCAGTTCCCGGACAGGGGGATTAGAGACCCAGTACTTC
>TRBV12-5|NA|TRBJ2-3|18|NA
CASGLSPLARPSTDTQYF
TGTGCTAGTGGTTTGTCCCCTCTAGCGCGACCTAGCACAGATACGCAGTATTTT
>TRBV27|NA|TRBJ2-3|14|NA
CASSPRTESDTQYF
TGTGCCAGCAGTCCTCGTACGGAGAGCGATACGCAGTATTTT
>TRBV7-2|many|TRBJ2-1|15|NA
CASSLASANGHEQFF
TGTGCCAGCAGCTTAGCCTCCGCCAACGGGCATGAGCAGTTCTTC
>TRBV27|NA|TRBJ2-3|13|TRBD1
CASSSDRADTQYF
TGTGCCAGCAGTTCCGACAGGGCGGATACGCAGTATTTT
>TRBV28|few|TRBJ2-2|20|NA
CASSLYLGTTSTENTGELFF
TGTGCCAGCAGTTTATATCTGGGAACCACCTCTACAGAAAACACCGGGGAGCTGTTTTTT